These T cell receptor beta chains were read from a single sample in a study of T-cell memory formation after mild COVID-19. TCRdb re-analysed the 5' RACE reads in MiXCR, keeping a single row per CDR3 protein. Of 190,000 or so distinct CDR3 sequences in the sample, 20% to 25% were seen once. Sequenced material: PBMCs or a T cell subset sorted from them (not recorded which). The receptor source for this set is an adult woman who had mild COVID-19 (a few samples of this study predate the infection). Cell type and time point are not known. The CDR3 runs from the conserved cysteine through the conserved F or W. A D gene is named only where the DNA matches it firmly. The listing skips clone size in some rows; elsewhere it reads once, few, many or a size class.

d_gene	abundance	v_gene	j_gene	CDR3aa	CDR3nt
.	few	TRBV20-1	TRBJ2-7	CSARPPQGLDYEQYF	TGCAGTGCTAGACCCCCGCAGGGCCTGGACTACGAGCAGTACTTC
TRBD1	few	TRBV9	TRBJ2-1	CASSGPGPQGVNEQFF	TGTGCCAGCAGCGGCCCCGGGCCCCAGGGGGTGAATGAGCAGTTCTTC
.	.	TRBV14	TRBJ1-1	CASSPIGFGTEAFF	TGTGCCAGCAGCCCTATCGGGTTTGGCACTGAAGCTTTCTTT
TRBD1	few	TRBV29-1	TRBJ1-1	CSATGQGAIGNTEAFF	TGCAGCGCAACGGGACAGGGAGCAATCGGTAACACTGAAGCTTTCTTT
.	few	TRBV7-6	TRBJ2-5	CASSLVQGEMETQYF	TGTGCCAGCAGCTTAGTCCAGGGAGAAATGGAGACCCAGTACTTC
TRBD1	.	TRBV29-1	TRBJ2-3	CSVEDPGQGTSTDTQYF	TGCAGCGTTGAAGATCCGGGACAGGGCACTAGCACAGATACGCAGTATTTT
.	.	TRBV6-6	TRBJ1-6	CASSDRNYNSPLHF	TGTGCCAGCAGTGACCGGAACTATAATTCACCCCTCCACTTT
.	.	TRBV23-1	TRBJ1-4	CASSQPGHESEKLFF	TGCGCCAGCAGTCAACCGGGACATGAGTCTGAAAAACTGTTTTTT
TRBD2	few	TRBV20-1	TRBJ2-1	CSAKSLAGSYNEQFF	TGCAGTGCTAAATCACTAGCGGGGTCGTACAATGAGCAGTTCTTC
.	.	TRBV29-1	TRBJ2-2	CSVMIGDTGELFF	TGCAGCGTGATGATAGGGGACACCGGGGAGCTGTTTTTT
TRBD2	.	TRBV3-1	TRBJ2-7	CASSQDPGLAGGEQYF	TGTGCCAGCAGCCAAGACCCGGGACTAGCGGGAGGCGAGCAGTACTTC
.	.	TRBV5-6	TRBJ2-3	CASSSSYRTDTQYF	TGTGCCAGCAGCTCCTCATACCGTACAGATACGCAGTATTTT
TRBD1	.	TRBV3-1	TRBJ1-1	CASRQTGGTTNTEAFF	TGTGCCAGCAGACAGACAGGGGGTACGACGAACACTGAAGCTTTCTTT
.	.	TRBV7-9	TRBJ1-1	CASSPIGTEAFF	TGTGCCAGCAGCCCGATTGGGACTGAAGCTTTCTTT
.	few	TRBV29-1	TRBJ2-7	CSVEYGGLYEQYF	TGCAGCGTTGAATACGGAGGTCTCTACGAGCAGTACTTC
.	.	TRBV6-5	TRBJ1-1	CASSYSSPGNEAFF	TGTGCCAGCAGTTACTCGAGTCCAGGGAATGAAGCTTTCTTT
TRBD1	.	TRBV13	TRBJ2-1	CASSSLTGGSHNEQFF	TGTGCCAGCAGCAGTCTGACAGGGGGGAGTCATAATGAGCAGTTCTTC
.	.	TRBV20-1	TRBJ1-2	CSAGRNYGYTF	TGCAGTGCTGGACGGAACTATGGCTACACCTTC
.	.	TRBV4-3	TRBJ2-3	CASSQDPVAPVPDTQYF	TGCGCCAGCAGCCAAGACCCAGTAGCCCCCGTGCCCGATACGCAGTATTTT
.	once	TRBV30	TRBJ1-4	CAWAELAAEKLFF	TGTGCCTGGGCCGAGCTGGCTGCTGAAAAACTGTTTTTT
TRBD2	few	TRBV20-1	TRBJ2-1	CSAIPGLAGGYVSYNEQFF	TGCAGTGCTATACCCGGACTAGCGGGGGGTTACGTCTCCTACAATGAGCAGTTCTTC
TRBD2	few	TRBV11-2	TRBJ2-3	CASSFTGLAADTQYF	TGTGCCAGCAGCTTTACGGGACTAGCTGCAGATACGCAGTATTTT
TRBD1	few	TRBV7-7	TRBJ2-2	CASSPYPSTGGSKTGELFF	TGTGCTAGCAGCCCCTACCCGTCGACAGGGGGCTCGAAAACCGGGGAGCTGTTTTTT
.	.	TRBV24-1	TRBJ1-2	CATSDSTGMDGYTF	TGTGCCACCAGTGACAGCACAGGGATGGATGGCTACACCTTC
.	many	TRBV4-2	TRBJ2-7	CASSQETVSYEQYF	TGTGCCAGCAGCCAAGAGACAGTGTCCTACGAGCAGTACTTC
.	.	TRBV20-1	TRBJ2-7	CSAAGAAYEQYF	TGCAGTGCTGCAGGGGCCGCCTACGAGCAGTACTTC
TRBD2	.	TRBV6-6	TRBJ2-5	CASSYAPGGGGQETQYF	TGTGCCAGCAGTTACGCTCCTGGCGGGGGAGGTCAAGAGACCCAGTACTTC
TRBD2	.	TRBV12-3/TRBV12-4	TRBJ2-2	CASSRSGRGNTGELFF	TGTGCCAGCAGTCGTAGCGGGAGGGGGAACACCGGGGAGCTGTTTTTT
.	few	TRBV9	TRBJ1-4	CASSVSGSNEKLFF	TGTGCCAGCAGCGTGTCGGGATCTAATGAAAAACTGTTTTTT
TRBD1	.	TRBV5-4	TRBJ2-7	CASSFRDRVPYEQYF	TGTGCCAGCAGCTTCCGGGACAGGGTCCCCTACGAGCAGTACTTC
.	once	TRBV29-1	TRBJ2-3	CSVVAGAYGTDTQYF	TGCAGCGTTGTGGCAGGGGCTTATGGCACAGATACGCAGTATTTT
TRBD1	.	TRBV5-6	TRBJ1-1	CASSLGQVDRGAFF	TGTGCCAGCAGCCTGGGACAGGTCGACCGAGGAGCTTTCTTT
TRBD2	few	TRBV27	TRBJ2-1	CASSLDGGNNEQFF	TGTGCCAGCAGTTTGGACGGGGGGAACAATGAGCAGTTCTTC
TRBD1	.	TRBV12-3/TRBV12-4	TRBJ1-5	CASRPTGDQPQHF	TGTGCCAGCAGGCCGACAGGGGATCAGCCCCAGCATTTT
.	.	TRBV14	TRBJ1-6	CASSPGTYDRRGPNSPLHF	TGTGCCAGCAGTCCCGGGACATATGACCGCCGAGGCCCTAATTCACCCCTCCACTTT
TRBD2	.	TRBV20-1	TRBJ2-7	CSARLAGDIFSYEQYF	TGCAGTGCCCGGCTAGCGGGGGACATTTTCTCCTACGAGCAGTACTTC
.	.	TRBV12-3/TRBV12-4	TRBJ2-7	CASSFLVGGYEQYF	TGTGCCAGCAGTTTCCTGGTAGGGGGCTACGAGCAGTACTTC
.	.	TRBV11-3	TRBJ2-5	CASSPLGGLKRETQYF	TGTGCCAGCAGCCCCCTCGGCGGCCTGAAAAGGGAGACCCAGTACTTC
.	few	TRBV28	TRBJ2-7	CASSPRTLGTLDYEQYF	TGTGCCAGCAGCCCCCGAACCCTCGGGACACTGGACTACGAGCAGTACTTC
.	.	TRBV11-2	TRBJ1-1	CASRLSRGNTEAFF	TGTGCCAGCAGACTTAGTCGGGGAAACACTGAAGCTTTCTTT
TRBD1	.	TRBV7-9	TRBJ1-4	CASSAPGTGKEKLFF	TGTGCCAGCAGCGCCCCCGGGACAGGGAAAGAAAAACTGTTTTTT
TRBD2	.	TRBV6-2/TRBV6-3	TRBJ2-1	CASSYSTTSGTDEQFF	TGTGCCAGCAGTTACTCCACAACTAGCGGGACGGATGAGCAGTTCTTC
.	medium-sized	TRBV5-1	TRBJ2-1	CASSQYDRTLSSYNEQFF	TGCGCCAGCAGCCAGTATGACAGGACCCTTAGCTCCTACAATGAGCAGTTCTTC
TRBD2	.	TRBV7-6	TRBJ2-5	CASSLMTSGGKETQYF	TGTGCCAGCAGCTTAATGACTAGCGGGGGAAAAGAGACCCAGTACTTC
TRBD2	many	TRBV7-6	TRBJ2-3	CASSVSGGSTDTQYF	TGTGCCAGCAGCGTGAGCGGGGGTAGCACAGATACGCAGTATTTT
.	.	TRBV7-6	TRBJ2-1	CASSLMSSYNEQFF	TGTGCCAGCAGCTTAATGAGCTCCTACAATGAGCAGTTCTTC
.	.	TRBV29-1	TRBJ1-2	CSVFDGGDYGYTF	TGCAGCGTTTTTGATGGAGGGGACTATGGCTACACCTTC
TRBD1	.	TRBV11-2	TRBJ1-4	CASSFLAGTGGEKLFF	TGTGCCAGCAGCTTTCTCGCCGGGACAGGGGGGGAAAAACTGTTTTTT
TRBD2	.	TRBV5-1	TRBJ2-3	CASSEIAGGGTDTQYF	TGCGCCAGCAGCGAGATAGCGGGAGGGGGCACAGATACGCAGTATTTT
TRBD2	few	TRBV7-2	TRBJ2-7	CASSRVGVAGSYEQYF	TGTGCCAGCAGCCGCGTGGGAGTAGCGGGCTCCTACGAGCAGTACTTC
.	few	TRBV20-1	TRBJ2-7	CSARDGHLTDYEQYF	TGCAGTGCTAGAGATGGACACCTGACTGATTACGAGCAGTACTTC
TRBD1	few	TRBV5-1	TRBJ1-1	CASSLGTAPEAFF	TGCGCCAGCAGCCTAGGGACAGCCCCTGAAGCTTTCTTT
TRBD1	few	TRBV27	TRBJ2-7	CASSPLGQDFYEQYF	TGTGCCAGCAGTCCGCTGGGACAGGATTTCTACGAGCAGTACTTC
.	.	TRBV29-1	TRBJ2-1	CSVAGTTNGNEQFF	TGCAGCGTAGCCGGGACCACCAACGGCAATGAGCAGTTCTTC
TRBD2	.	TRBV12-3/TRBV12-4	TRBJ2-1	CASSSGTSGRSSTNEQFF	TGTGCCAGCAGCTCCGGGACTAGCGGGAGATCCTCGACCAATGAGCAGTTCTTC
TRBD1	.	TRBV15	TRBJ1-5	CATSGGTGGNQPQHF	TGTGCCACCAGCGGCGGGACAGGGGGGAATCAGCCCCAGCATTTT
.	.	TRBV7-9	TRBJ2-6	CASSARSSGANVLTF	TGTGCCAGCAGCGCCCGCTCTTCTGGGGCCAACGTCCTGACTTTC
.	.	TRBV4-3	TRBJ2-7	CASSQDQSDEQYF	TGCGCCAGCAGCCAAGATCAGAGCGACGAGCAGTACTTC
TRBD1	.	TRBV10-3	TRBJ2-7	CAIEGDSSYEQYF	TGTGCCATCGAGGGGGACAGCTCCTACGAGCAGTACTTC
TRBD2	few	TRBV7-2	TRBJ2-7	CASSLAGVGLETYEQYF	TGTGCCAGCAGCTTAGCAGGCGTGGGACTAGAAACCTACGAGCAGTACTTC